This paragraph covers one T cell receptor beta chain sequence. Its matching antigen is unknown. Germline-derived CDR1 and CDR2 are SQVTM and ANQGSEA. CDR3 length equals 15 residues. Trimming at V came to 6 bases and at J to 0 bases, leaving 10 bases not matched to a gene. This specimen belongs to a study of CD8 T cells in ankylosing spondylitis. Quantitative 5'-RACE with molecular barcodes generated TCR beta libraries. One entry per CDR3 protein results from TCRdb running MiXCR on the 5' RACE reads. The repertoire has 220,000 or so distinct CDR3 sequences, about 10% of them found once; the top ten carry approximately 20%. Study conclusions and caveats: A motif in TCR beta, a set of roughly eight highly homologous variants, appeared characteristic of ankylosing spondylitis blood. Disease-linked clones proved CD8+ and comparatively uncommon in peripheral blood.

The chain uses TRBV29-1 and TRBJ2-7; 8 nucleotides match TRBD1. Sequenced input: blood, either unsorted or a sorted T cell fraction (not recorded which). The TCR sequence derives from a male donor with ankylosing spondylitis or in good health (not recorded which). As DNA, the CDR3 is TGCAGCGTGGAGACAGGGGCCCCGAGCTCCTACGAGCAGTACTTC. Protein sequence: CSVETGAPSSYEQYF.